Described below is a single T cell receptor (beta chain) sequence and its context. The antigen remains undetermined. These data originate in a study of cytomegalovirus exposure and HLA in healthy donors. The CDR3 totals 13 residues. With 4 bases removed from V and 5 bases from J, the gap between germline ends came to 14 bases. The germline CDR1 and CDR2 sequences are SQVTM and ANQGSEA. Study findings and constraints: The HLA-A and HLA-B alleles of most subjects were reportedly predicted accurately from TCR beta sequences. Researchers counted 150 to 200 TCR beta chains as cytomegalovirus-associated. Productive rates of about 87% or about 30% were seen for most TCR beta V segments in an earlier analysis.

Both 60 Vbeta primers and 13 Jbeta primers went into the PCR. Using immunoSEQ multiplex PCR, the repertoire was profiled, and TCRdb retains in-frame clones only, with some absent. The sample includes 130,000 to 150,000 clones, 70% to 75% of them seen just once. Sequenced material: PBMCs. This sequence was found in a woman between 35 and 50 years old in good health and CMV-seronegative. The chain is built from TRBV29-1 and TRBJ1-2, with D possibly matching TRBD1 (5 bases). CDR3 nucleotide sequence: TGCAGCGTTGGGGGCCAGCTTTCTTATGGCTACACCTTC. This translates into CSVGGQLSYGYTF.